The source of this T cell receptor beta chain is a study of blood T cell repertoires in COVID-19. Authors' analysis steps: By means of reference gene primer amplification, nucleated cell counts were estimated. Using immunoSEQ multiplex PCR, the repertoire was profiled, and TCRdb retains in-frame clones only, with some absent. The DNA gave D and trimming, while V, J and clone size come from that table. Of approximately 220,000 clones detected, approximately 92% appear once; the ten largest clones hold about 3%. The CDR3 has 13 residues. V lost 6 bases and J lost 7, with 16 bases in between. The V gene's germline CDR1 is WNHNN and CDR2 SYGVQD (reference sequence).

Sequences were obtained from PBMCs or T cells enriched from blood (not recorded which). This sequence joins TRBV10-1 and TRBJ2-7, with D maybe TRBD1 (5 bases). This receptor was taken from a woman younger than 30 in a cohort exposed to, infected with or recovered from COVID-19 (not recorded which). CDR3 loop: CASSLTASGEQYF. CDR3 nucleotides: TGCGCCAGCAGCTTGACAGCCTCGGGTGAGCAGTACTTC.